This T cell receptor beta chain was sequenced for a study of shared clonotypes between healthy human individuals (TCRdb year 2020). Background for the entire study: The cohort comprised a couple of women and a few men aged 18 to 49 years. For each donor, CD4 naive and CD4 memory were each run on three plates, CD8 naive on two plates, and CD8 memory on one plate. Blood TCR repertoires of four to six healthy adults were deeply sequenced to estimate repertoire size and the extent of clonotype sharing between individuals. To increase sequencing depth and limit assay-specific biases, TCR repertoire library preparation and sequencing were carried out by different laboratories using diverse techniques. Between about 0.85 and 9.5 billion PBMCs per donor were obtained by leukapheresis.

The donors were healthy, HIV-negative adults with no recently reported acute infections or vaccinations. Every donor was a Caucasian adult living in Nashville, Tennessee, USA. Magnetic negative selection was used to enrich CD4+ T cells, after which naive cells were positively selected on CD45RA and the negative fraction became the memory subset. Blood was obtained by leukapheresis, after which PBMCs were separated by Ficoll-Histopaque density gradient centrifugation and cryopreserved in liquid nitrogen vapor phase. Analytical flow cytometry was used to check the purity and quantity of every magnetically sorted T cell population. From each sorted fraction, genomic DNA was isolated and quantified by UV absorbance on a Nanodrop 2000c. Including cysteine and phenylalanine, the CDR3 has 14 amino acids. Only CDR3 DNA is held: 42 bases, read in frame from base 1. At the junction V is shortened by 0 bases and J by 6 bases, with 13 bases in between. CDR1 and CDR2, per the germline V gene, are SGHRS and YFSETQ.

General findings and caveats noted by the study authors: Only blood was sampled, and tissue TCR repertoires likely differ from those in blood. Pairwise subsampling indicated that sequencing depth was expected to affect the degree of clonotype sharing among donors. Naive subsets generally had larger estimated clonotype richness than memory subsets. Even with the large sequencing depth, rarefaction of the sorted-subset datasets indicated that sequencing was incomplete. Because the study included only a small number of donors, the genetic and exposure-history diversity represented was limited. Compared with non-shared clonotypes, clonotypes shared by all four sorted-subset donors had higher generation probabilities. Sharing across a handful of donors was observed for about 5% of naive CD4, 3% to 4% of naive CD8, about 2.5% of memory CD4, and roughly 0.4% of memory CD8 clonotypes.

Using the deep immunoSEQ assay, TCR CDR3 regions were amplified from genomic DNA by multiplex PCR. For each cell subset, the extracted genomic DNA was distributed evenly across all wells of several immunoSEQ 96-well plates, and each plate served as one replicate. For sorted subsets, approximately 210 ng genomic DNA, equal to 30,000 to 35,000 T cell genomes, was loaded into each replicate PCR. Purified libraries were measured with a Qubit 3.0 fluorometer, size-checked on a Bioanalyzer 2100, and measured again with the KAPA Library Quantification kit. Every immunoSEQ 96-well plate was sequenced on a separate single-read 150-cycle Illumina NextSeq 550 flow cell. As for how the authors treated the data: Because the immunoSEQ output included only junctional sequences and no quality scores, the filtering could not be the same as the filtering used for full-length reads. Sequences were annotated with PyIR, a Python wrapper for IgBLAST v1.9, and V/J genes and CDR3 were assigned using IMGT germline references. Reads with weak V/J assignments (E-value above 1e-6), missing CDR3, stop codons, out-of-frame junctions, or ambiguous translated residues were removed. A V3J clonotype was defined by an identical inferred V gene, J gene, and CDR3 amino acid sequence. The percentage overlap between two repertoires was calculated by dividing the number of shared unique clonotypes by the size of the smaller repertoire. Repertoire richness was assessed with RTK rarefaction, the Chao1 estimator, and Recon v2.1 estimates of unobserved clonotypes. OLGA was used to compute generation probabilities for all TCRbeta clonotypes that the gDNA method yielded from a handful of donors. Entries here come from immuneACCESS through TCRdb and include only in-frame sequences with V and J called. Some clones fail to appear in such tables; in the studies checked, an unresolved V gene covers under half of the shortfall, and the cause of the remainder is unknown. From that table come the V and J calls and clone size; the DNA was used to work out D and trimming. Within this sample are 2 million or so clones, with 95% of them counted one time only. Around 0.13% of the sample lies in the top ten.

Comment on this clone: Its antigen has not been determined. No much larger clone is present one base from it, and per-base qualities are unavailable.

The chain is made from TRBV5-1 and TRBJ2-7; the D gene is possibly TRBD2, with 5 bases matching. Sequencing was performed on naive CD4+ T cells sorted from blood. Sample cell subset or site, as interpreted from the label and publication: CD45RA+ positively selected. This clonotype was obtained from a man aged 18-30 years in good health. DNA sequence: TGCGCCAGCAGCTTGGAGGAGGTCCGGGGCGAGCAGTACTTC. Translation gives CASSLEEVRGEQYF.